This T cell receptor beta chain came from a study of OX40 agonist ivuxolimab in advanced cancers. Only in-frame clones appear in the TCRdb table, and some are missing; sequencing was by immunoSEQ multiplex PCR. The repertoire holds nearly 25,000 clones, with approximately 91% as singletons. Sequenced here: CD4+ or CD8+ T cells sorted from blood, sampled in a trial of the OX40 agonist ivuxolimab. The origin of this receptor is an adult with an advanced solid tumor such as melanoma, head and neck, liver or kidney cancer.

CDR3 protein: CASSTPGQTEAFF. Written as DNA, the CDR3 is TGTGCCAGCAGTACACCGGGACAGACTGAAGCTTTCTTT. The chain has TRBV28 and TRBJ1-1, with TRBD1 matching over 7 bases. The germline V gene encodes CDR1 MDHEN and CDR2 SYDVKM. V lost 5 bases to trimming and J lost 5 bases; unmatched junction nucleotides: 5. This CDR3 has 13 residues.